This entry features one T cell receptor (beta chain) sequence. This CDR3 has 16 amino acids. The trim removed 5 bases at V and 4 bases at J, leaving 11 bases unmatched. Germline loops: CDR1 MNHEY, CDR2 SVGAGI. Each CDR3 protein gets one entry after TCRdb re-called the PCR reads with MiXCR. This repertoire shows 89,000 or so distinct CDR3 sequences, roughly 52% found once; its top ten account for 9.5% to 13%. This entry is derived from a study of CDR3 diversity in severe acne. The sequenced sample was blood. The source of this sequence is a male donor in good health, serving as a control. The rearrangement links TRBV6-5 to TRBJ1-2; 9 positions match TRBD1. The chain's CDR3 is CASSGRGTGSSYGYTF. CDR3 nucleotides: TGTGCCAGCAGTGGGAGAGGGACAGGGTCGAGCTATGGCTACACCTTC.